This TCR beta chain was documented in a study of response to subunit inactivated influenza vaccine. Overall study findings and caveats: The authors suggested that every seasonal influenza vaccination recruits few new T cells.

MiXCR, applied by TCRdb to the RT-PCR reads, yields one record per CDR3 protein. The sample consists of roughly 790,000 distinct CDR3 sequences, 21% of them appearing once. From germline, CDR1 is SGHRS and CDR2 YFSETQ. V was shortened by 4 bases and J by 5 bases, with 18 bases between the two germline ends. This CDR3 is built from 16 residues. Worth noting for this clonotype: Its specificity is not known.

The V and J genes are TRBV5-1 and TRBJ2-2; the D call may be TRBD1 or TRBD2 (5 bases each). The TCR sequence derives from a man aged 45-60 years who received an inactivated influenza vaccine. The starting material was PBMCs from blood, obtained more than 4 days after vaccination. The CDR3 DNA follows: TGCGCCAGCAGCCAGGCGACAGACCCGGGGACCGGGGAGCTGTTTTTT. As protein: CASSQATDPGTGELFF.